The next 30 T cell receptor beta chains were all read from a single sample in a study of neurological immune-mediated disorders. TCRdb independently ran MiXCR on the 5' RACE reads; one entry per CDR3 protein. Of about 55,000 distinct CDR3 sequences in the sample, about 3.8% are singletons; the top ten hold over 5.5%. Sequencing was carried out using PBMCs. All receptors come from a man aged 55 to 70 with multiple sclerosis.

The chain carries TRBV4-2 and TRBJ1-1; D uncertain. Germline V CDR1 and CDR2: LGHNA, YNFKEQ. The V end was cut by 8 bases, the J end by 0 bases, with 10 bases between. This CDR3 has 13 residues. The CDR3 sequence is CASHPDLNTEAFF. CDR3 coding DNA: TGTGCCAGCCACCCCGACTTGAACACTGAAGCTTTCTTT.

This clonotype was detected ten times or more. V usage is TRBV20-1 and J usage is TRBJ1-2; D call uncertain. Germline V lookup: CDR1 DFQATT, CDR2 SNEGSKA (reference sequence). The CDR3 is 14 residues long. Trimming left V 0 bases short and J 1 base short, with 9 bases between. The CDR3 DNA reads as TGCAGTGCTAGAGACCTCGGTGGTAACTATGGCTACACCTTC. Amino acids: CSARDLGGNYGYTF.

This clonotype was seen ten or more times. This sequence joins TRBV24-1 and TRBJ2-7, with a weak D call TRBD2 (6 bases). Germline V lookup: CDR1 KGHDR, CDR2 SFDVKD. Trimming removed 10 bases from V and 1 base from J, with 16 bases in between. The CDR3 is made up of 14 amino acids. CDR3 in amino acids: CATAPGGLSYEQYF. The CDR3 coding sequence is TGTGCCACTGCCCCGGGCGGACTATCCTACGAGCAGTACTTC.

This clonotype was seen repeatedly, ten times or more. The chain recombines TRBV20-1 with TRBJ2-1; TRBD2 matches 8 bases. Losses at the gene ends were 3 bases for V and 3 bases for J; bases not matched to a gene: 7. From germline, CDR1 is DFQATT and CDR2 SNEGSKA (reference sequence). There are 15 residues in the CDR3. The CDR3 loop reads CSASFGTRVYNEQFF. The CDR3 nucleotides are TGCAGTGCTAGCTTCGGGACTAGGGTCTACAATGAGCAGTTCTTC.

The sample holds many counts of this clonotype. This chain links TRBV7-9 with TRBJ2-1; D is possibly TRBD1 (5 bases). CDR1 is SEHNR, CDR2 FQNEAQ, per germline (reference sequence). V lost 5 bases and J lost 0, with 11 bases in between. This CDR3 contains 15 residues. CDR3 nucleotides: TGTGCCAGCAGCCCCGGCCAGGGCTCCTACAATGAGCAGTTCTTC. Amino acid sequence: CASSPGQGSYNEQFF.

The V call is TRBV5-1, the J call TRBJ2-7; D remains ambiguous. The V gene's germline CDR1 is SGHRS and CDR2 YFSETQ. V lost 4 bases, J lost 7 bases, and 18 bases lay in between. This CDR3 region has 14 residues. As DNA, the CDR3 is TGCGCCAGCAGCCAACCGGGCGTCGGCAGGGAGCAGTACTTC. Residues: CASSQPGVGREQYF. The complete variable domain, with remaining parts taken from reference TRBV5-1 and TRBJ2-7, reads KAGVTQTPRYLIKTRGQQVTLSCSPISGHRSVSWYQQTPGQGLQFLFEYFSETQRNKGNFPGRFSGRQFSNSRSEMNVSTLELGDSALYLCASSQPGVGREQYFGPGTRLTVT.

In this sample, this clonotype turned up a few times. The gene calls are TRBV20-1 and TRBJ2-2; 8 nucleotides align to TRBD1. Germline CDR1 is DFQATT and CDR2 is SNEGSKA (reference sequence). With 6 bases clipped from V and 7 bases from J, the junction kept 13 bases outside the gene matches. The length of the CDR3 is 15 residues. CDR3 residues: CSAIGQGGLIGELFF. The CDR3 region has the DNA TGCAGTGCGATTGGACAGGGAGGTTTAATCGGGGAGCTGTTTTTT.

To note about this clonotype: The conserved phenylalanine or tryptophan normally closing the CDR3 is absent here, so this likely arose from a read error. V usage is TRBV7-9 and J usage is TRBJ2-7; no clear D. CDR1 and CDR2 (germline): SEHNR, FQNEAQ (reference sequence). The CDR3 runs to 13 residues. The V end was cut by 1 base, the J end by 1 base, with 5 bases between. CDR3 in amino acids: CASSLDLSYEQYN. The CDR3 region has the DNA TGTGCCAGCAGCTTAGACCTGTCCTACGAGCAGTACAAC.

This clonotype was counted many times. The CDR3 here is CASRPGGLGNQPQHF. The DNA for the CDR3 is TGTGCCAGCCGCCCAGGGGGGTTGGGCAATCAGCCCCAGCATTTT. J is TRBJ1-5 and V is TRBV6-2 or TRBV6-3; TRBD1 matches at 7 bases. Germline V gene lookup returns CDR1 MNHEY and CDR2 SVGEGT. J lost 2 bases, V lost 8 bases, and 9 bases had no gene match. The CDR3 has 15 residues.

Many counts were recorded for this clonotype. This chain connects TRBV5-5 to TRBJ1-2; the D is unclear. The germline V gene has CDR1 SGHKS and CDR2 YYEKEE (reference sequence). The CDR3 extends over 14 amino acids. V was trimmed by 0 bases and J by 8 bases, leaving 14 bases between them. CDR3 DNA sequence: TGTGCCAGCAGCTTGGAAGGGTGGGCCAGAGGCTACACCTTC. It encodes CASSLEGWARGYTF.

By share of the sample, this clonotype is medium-sized. The rearrangement joins TRBV5-1 to TRBJ1-5; TRBD1 agrees at 9 bases. Germline V gene sequence: CDR1 SGHRS, CDR2 YFSETQ. The CDR3 runs 15 residues. V lost 4 bases and J lost 3; bases outside the gene matches: 5. The CDR3 is CASSAGTGNNQPQHF. The CDR3 coding sequence is TGCGCCAGCAGCGCTGGGACAGGGAACAATCAGCCCCAGCATTTT.

This clonotype was detected ten times or more. This chain connects TRBV5-1 to TRBJ1-5; D is unresolved. Germline V gene data show CDR1 as SGHRS and CDR2 as YFSETQ. The CDR3 runs 15 residues. V lost 0 bases and J lost 3, with 10 bases in between. CDR3: CASSLEGTPNQPQHF. CDR3 DNA: TGCGCCAGCAGCTTGGAGGGAACCCCCAATCAGCCCCAGCATTTT.

This clonotype was seen at least ten times. The rearrangement links TRBV28 to TRBJ2-7; D remains ambiguous. This CDR3 region has 12 residues. CDR1 and CDR2 (germline): MDHEN, SYDVKM. Trimming removed 2 bases at V and 3 bases at J, with 5 bases between. CDR3 protein: CASSLQHYEQYF. In DNA, the CDR3 is TGTGCCAGCAGTTTACAGCACTACGAGCAGTACTTC.

The table lists this clonotype with many counts. The chain joins TRBV6-5 to TRBJ2-1, with 9 bases fitting TRBD1. The CDR3 is 13 amino acids. Germline CDR1 is MNHEY and CDR2 is SVGAGI. Trimming took 8 bases from V and 1 from J; bases not matched to a gene: 0. The CDR3 nucleotides are TGTGCCAGCGGGACAGGGTCCTACAATGAGCAGTTCTTC. This encodes CASGTGSYNEQFF.

This clonotype was seen repeatedly, ten times or more. The gene calls are TRBV10-3 and TRBJ2-6; the match to TRBD1 covers 8 bases. After removal of 11 bases from V and 4 bases from J, the junction contained 13 bases not matched to a gene. Per the germline V gene, CDR1 is ENHRY and CDR2 is SYGVKD. The CDR3 is made up of 16 amino acids. The DNA of the CDR3 is TGTGCCGCCCAGGGGGCGCAGGGTAGAGGGGCCAACGTCCTGACTTTC. Translation gives CAAQGAQGRGANVLTF.

This clonotype appeared many times. This chain connects TRBV5-1 to TRBJ2-2; D remains ambiguous. This CDR3 contains 15 residues. V lost 6 bases to trimming and J lost 2 bases, with 14 bases between them. Germline loops: CDR1 SGHRS, CDR2 YFSETQ. CDR3 in amino acids: CASKVDGRNTGELFF. CDR3 DNA: TGCGCCAGCAAGGTCGATGGCAGAAACACCGGGGAGCTGTTTTTT.

This clonotype was counted ten times or more. The chain couples TRBV6-4 to TRBJ2-3; unclear D gene. Trimming removed 0 bases at V and 4 bases at J, with 8 bases between. Germline V gives CDR1 MRHNA, CDR2 SNTAGT. The CDR3 loop spans 14 amino acids. CDR3 sequence reads: CASSDSLESDTQYF. CDR3 nucleotides: TGTGCCAGCAGTGACTCGCTGGAATCAGATACGCAGTATTTT.

There are many counts of this clonotype. The V gene is TRBV28, the J gene TRBJ1-2; D unresolved. V was pared by 6 bases and J by 8 bases, with 10 bases between. The CDR3 totals 11 residues. Germline V gene sequence: CDR1 MDHEN, CDR2 SYDVKM. The CDR3 sequence: CASRSSVGYTF. The CDR3 nucleotides are TGTGCCAGCAGATCGAGTGTCGGCTACACCTTC.

This clonotype was counted ten times or more. J is TRBJ1-1 and V is TRBV6-1; D is undetermined. Germline values: CDR1 MNHNS, CDR2 SASEGT. This CDR3 comprises 14 residues. Deletions cut 5 bases from V and 5 bases from J, with 15 bases between. This CDR3 reads CASSQSFGWTEAFF. The CDR3, as DNA: TGTGCCAGCAGTCAGAGCTTTGGCTGGACTGAAGCTTTCTTT.

This clonotype has just a few counts. A read error may be the cause here, since a much bigger clone is one base away. The chain combines TRBV10-3 with TRBJ1-1; TRBD1 might be the D (6 bases). Germline V gives CDR1 ENHRY, CDR2 SYGVKD. V lost 7 bases, J lost 1 base, and 19 bases lay in between. The CDR3 has 16 amino acids. The chain's CDR3 is CAIKVRGDTGNTEAFF. CDR3 bases: TGTGCCATCAAAGTCCGAGGGGACACCGGGAACACTGAAGCTTTCTTT.

This clonotype was observed once. The conserved phenylalanine or tryptophan normally closing the CDR3 is absent here, so this likely arose from a read error. The chain joins TRBV7-9 to TRBJ1-2; D is unresolved. This CDR3 is built from 14 residues. Per the germline V gene, CDR1 is SEHNR and CDR2 is FQNEAQ (reference sequence). The V end lost 5 bases, the J end lost 5 bases, and 15 bases lay between the germline ends. CDR3 sequence (DNA): TGTGCCAGCAGCCGAAGCGGCGGGGAGTATGGCTACACCTAC. Encoded protein: CASSRSGGEYGYTY.

This clonotype has at least ten counts. The chain uses TRBV28 and TRBJ1-5; 7 bases map to TRBD1. Trimming took 6 bases from V and 4 from J; bases not matched to a gene: 6. This CDR3 contains 14 residues. Germline lookup yields CDR1 MDHEN and CDR2 SYDVKM. The CDR3 DNA follows: TGTGCCAGCAGCTACCGGGACAGAAATCAGCCCCAGCATTTT. Its translation: CASSYRDRNQPQHF.

This clonotype has just a few counts. This chain joins TRBV7-3 and TRBJ1-2; weak D call: TRBD1 (5 bases). Germline V gives CDR1 SGHTA, CDR2 FQGTGA. Trimming removed 5 bases at V and 6 bases at J, with 22 bases between. This CDR3 region has 16 residues. The CDR3 here is CASSLLGGRDANGYTF. CDR3 DNA sequence: TGTGCCAGCAGCCTGCTGGGGGGGAGAGACGCCAATGGCTACACCTTC.

There are many counts of this clonotype. The chain is built from TRBV12-3 or TRBV12-4 and TRBJ2-7, with 10 bases that match TRBD1. The CDR3 spans 13 residues. Germline trimming cut 5 bases from V and 7 bases from J; bases unmatched to any gene: 5. Here the CDR3 DNA reads TGTGCCAGCAGTCGGGACAGGGGACGGGAGCAGTACTTC. It encodes CASSRDRGREQYF.

This clonotype was counted at least ten times. The chain combines TRBV3-1 with TRBJ1-2; 7 nucleotides match TRBD1. Germline-derived CDR1 and CDR2 are LGHDT and YNNKEL (reference sequence). CDR3 size: 13 residues. The junction had 7 bases not matched to a gene; V was cut back by 6 bases and J by 6 bases. The CDR3 bases are TGTGCCAGCAGACAGGGACAGAGCCATGGCTACACCTTC. Encoded protein: CASRQGQSHGYTF.

This clonotype came up many times. The chain links TRBV6-5 to TRBJ1-1, with a possible D match to TRBD1 (6 bases). Germline V gene sequence: CDR1 MNHEY, CDR2 SVGAGI. The ends were cut back, 11 bases at V and 0 bases at J, with 10 bases in the middle. The CDR3 has 12 amino acids. The CDR3 loop is CAATGLNTEAFF. The CDR3 DNA reads as TGTGCCGCAACAGGGCTGAACACTGAAGCTTTCTTT.

This clonotype showed up many times. The DNA for the CDR3 is TGCAGTGCTAGAGTAGTGGGCGGGAACTATGGCTACACCTTC. Its translation is CSARVVGGNYGYTF. The chain is built from TRBV20-1 and TRBJ1-2, with D hard to call. Germline assignment: CDR1 DFQATT and CDR2 SNEGSKA (reference sequence). Between the trimmed V and J ends, which lost 1 base and 2 bases, there was a span of 11 bases. This CDR3 contains 14 residues.

The sample holds many counts of this clonotype. The chain recombines TRBV7-6 with TRBJ2-7, with D unclear. Germline CDR1 is SGHVS and CDR2 is FNYEAQ. There are 13 residues in the CDR3. Deletions cut 2 bases from V and 2 bases from J, with 7 bases between. CDR3 region: CASSLSSAYEQYF. Written as DNA, the CDR3 is TGTGCCAGCAGCTTAAGCAGTGCCTACGAGCAGTACTTC. Combining the CDR3 with reference TRBV7-6 and TRBJ2-7 gives the whole variable domain GAGVSQSPRYKVTKRGQDVALRCDPISGHVSLYWYRQALGQGPEFLTYFNYEAQQDKSGLPNDRFSAERPEGSISTLTIQRTEQRDSAMYRCASSLSSAYEQYFGPGTRLTVT.

In this sample, this clonotype turned up many times. V and J are TRBV20-1 and TRBJ1-6; 9 bases match TRBD1. Trimming cost V 5 bases and J 1 base; bases outside gene matches: 3. This CDR3 region has 15 residues. From germline, CDR1 is DFQATT and CDR2 SNEGSKA (reference sequence). The CDR3 DNA is TGCAGTGCTCTACAGGGGGCGTCCTATAATTCACCCCTCCACTTT. Protein: CSALQGASYNSPLHF.

The sample holds many counts of this clonotype. The V gene is TRBV5-6, the J gene TRBJ2-6, with D tentatively TRBD2 (6 bases). In germline, CDR1 is SGHDT, CDR2 YYEEEE. Trimming pared 0 bases from V and 7 bases from J, leaving 11 bases between. The CDR3 has 15 amino acids. The CDR3 loop reads CASSLAGRGANVLTF. In DNA form, the CDR3 reads TGTGCCAGCAGCTTGGCCGGGCGGGGAGCCAACGTCCTGACTTTC.